This TCR beta chain was profiled in a study of neoadjuvant anti-PD-1 for oral cavity cancer. The length of the CDR3 is 15 residues. Trimming pared 3 bases from V and 1 base from J, leaving 7 bases between. The V gene's germline CDR1 is SGHTA and CDR2 FQGNSA. Study observations and caveats: After neoadjuvant nivolumab, PBMC T cell clonality was significantly higher in non-responders than responders. Each response group had just a few patients in TCR analyses.

Patients had newly diagnosed, untreated stage II-IVA oral cavity squamous cell carcinoma. The method was immunoSEQ multiplex PCR; TCRdb's version includes in-frame clones alone and lacks a portion of them. The sample holds 17,000 or so clones; roughly three fifths are singletons and the top ten take around 3%. A note on this clone: Its target is unknown.

This TCR was recovered from a person aged 40 to 85 with oral cavity squamous cell carcinoma. The input for sequencing was PBMCs, taken before nivolumab (anti-PD-1) treatment. The V gene is TRBV7-2, the J gene TRBJ2-6; D ambiguous. Here the CDR3 reads CASSLGDSGANVLTF. The CDR3, as DNA: TGTGCCAGCAGCTTGGGTGATTCTGGGGCCAACGTCCTGACTTTC.